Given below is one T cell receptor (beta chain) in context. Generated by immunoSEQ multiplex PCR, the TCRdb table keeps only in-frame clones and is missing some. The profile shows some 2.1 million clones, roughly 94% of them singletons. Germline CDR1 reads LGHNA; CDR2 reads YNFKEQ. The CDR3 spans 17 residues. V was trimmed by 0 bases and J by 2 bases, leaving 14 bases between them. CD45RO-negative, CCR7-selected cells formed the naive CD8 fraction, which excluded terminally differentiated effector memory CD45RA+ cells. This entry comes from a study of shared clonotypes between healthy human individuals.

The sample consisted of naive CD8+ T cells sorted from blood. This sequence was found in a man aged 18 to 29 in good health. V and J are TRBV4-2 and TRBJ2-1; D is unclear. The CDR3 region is CASSQDQFTGAYNEQFF. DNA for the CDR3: TGTGCCAGCAGCCAAGATCAGTTTACTGGGGCCTACAATGAGCAGTTCTTC.